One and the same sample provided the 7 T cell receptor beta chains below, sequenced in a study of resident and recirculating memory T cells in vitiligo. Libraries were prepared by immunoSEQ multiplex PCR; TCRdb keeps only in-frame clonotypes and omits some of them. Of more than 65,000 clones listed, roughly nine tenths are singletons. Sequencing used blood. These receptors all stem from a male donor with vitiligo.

CDR3 residues: CASSPGQGGYQPQHF. The CDR3 bases are TGTGCCAGCAGCCCGGGACAGGGGGGGTATCAGCCCCAGCATTTT. J is TRBJ1-5 and V is TRBV27; 11 bases map to TRBD1. Trimming cost V 6 bases and J 5 bases; bases outside gene matches: 6. This CDR3 region has 15 residues. Germline V gives CDR1 MNHEY, CDR2 SMNVEV (reference sequence).

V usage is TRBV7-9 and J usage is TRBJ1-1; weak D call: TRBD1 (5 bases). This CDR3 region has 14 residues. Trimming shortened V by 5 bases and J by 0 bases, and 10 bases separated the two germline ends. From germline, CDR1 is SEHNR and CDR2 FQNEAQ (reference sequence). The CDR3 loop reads CASSPDRLNTEAFF. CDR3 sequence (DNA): TGTGCCAGCAGCCCTGACAGATTGAACACTGAAGCTTTCTTT. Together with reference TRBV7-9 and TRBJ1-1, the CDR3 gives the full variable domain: DTGVSQNPRHKITKRGQNVTFRCDPISEHNRLYWYRQTLGQGPEFLTYFQNEAQLEKSRLLSDRFSAERPKGSFSTLEIQRTEQGDSAMYLCASSPDRLNTEAFFGQGTRLTVV.

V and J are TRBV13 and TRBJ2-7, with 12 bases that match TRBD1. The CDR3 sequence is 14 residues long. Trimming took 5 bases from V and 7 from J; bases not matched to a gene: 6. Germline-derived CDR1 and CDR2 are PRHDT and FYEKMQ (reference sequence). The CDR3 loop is CASSTGQGAGEQYF. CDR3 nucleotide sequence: TGTGCCAGCAGCACGGGACAGGGGGCGGGGGAGCAGTACTTC.

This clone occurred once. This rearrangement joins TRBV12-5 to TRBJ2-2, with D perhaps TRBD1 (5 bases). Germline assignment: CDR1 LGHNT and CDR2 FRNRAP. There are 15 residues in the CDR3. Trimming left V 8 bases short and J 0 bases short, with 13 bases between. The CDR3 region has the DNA TGTGCTAGTATACAGGACCTCGCGAACACCGGGGAGCTGTTTTTT. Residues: CASIQDLANTGELFF.

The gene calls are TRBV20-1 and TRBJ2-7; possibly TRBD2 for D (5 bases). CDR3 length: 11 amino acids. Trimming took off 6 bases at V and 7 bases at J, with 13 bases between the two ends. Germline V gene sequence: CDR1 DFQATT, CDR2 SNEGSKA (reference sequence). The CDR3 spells CSAALGDEQYF. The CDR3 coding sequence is TGCAGTGCCGCGCTCGGGGATGAGCAGTACTTC.

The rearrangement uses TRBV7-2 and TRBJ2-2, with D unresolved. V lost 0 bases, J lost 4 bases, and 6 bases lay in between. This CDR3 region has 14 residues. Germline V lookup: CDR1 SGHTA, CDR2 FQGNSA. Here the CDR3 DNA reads TGTGCCAGCAGCTTAGCTGGCCGCACCGGGGAGCTGTTTTTT. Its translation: CASSLAGRTGELFF.

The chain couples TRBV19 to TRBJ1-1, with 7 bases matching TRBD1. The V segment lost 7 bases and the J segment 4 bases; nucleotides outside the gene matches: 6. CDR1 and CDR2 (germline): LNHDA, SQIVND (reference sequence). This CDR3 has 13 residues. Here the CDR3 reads CASTLTGATEAFF. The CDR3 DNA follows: TGTGCCAGTACTTTAACAGGGGCCACTGAAGCTTTCTTT.